This T cell receptor beta chain came from a study of cytomegalovirus exposure and HLA in healthy donors. Points from the study as a whole: A missense DCLRE1C variant was associated with V- and J-gene trimming of TCR beta chains in a later analysis, and an independent cohort replicated the association. By HLA locus, TCR association rates varied in a later analysis, with DRB1 showing the most and HLA-C the fewest.

This PCR relied on a set of 60 Vbeta primers and 13 Jbeta primers. The table came from immunoSEQ multiplex PCR; TCRdb's copy has only in-frame clones and leaves some out. Among roughly 200,000 clones listed, 79% were seen once. Germline CDR1 reads SGHAT; CDR2 reads FQNNGV. The junction had 6 bases not matched to a gene; V was cut back by 4 bases and J by 0 bases. The CDR3 spans 16 residues. Note on this clone: Antigen: not known.

The specimen was PBMCs. This receptor was obtained from a woman younger than 45 in good health and CMV-seropositive. The V and J genes are TRBV11-2 and TRBJ2-5; TRBD2 matches 9 bases. The CDR3 sequence is CASSSWIAGDQETQYF. The CDR3 DNA is TGTGCCAGCAGCTCCTGGATAGCGGGAGACCAAGAGACCCAGTACTTC.